The subject of this entry is one TCR beta chain. This record belongs to a study of shared clonotypes between healthy human individuals. Per the authors' pipeline: ImmunoSEQ output held junction-only sequences without quality scores, so filtering differed. Here immunoSEQ multiplex PCR was the method, and the copy in TCRdb shows in-frame clones only, minus some. The D gene and trimming were derived from the DNA, and the V and J assignments and clone size from that table. The table has about 980,000 clones, about 80% seen once. V was trimmed by 4 bases and J by 5 bases, leaving 15 bases between them. CDR1 SGHRS and CDR2 YFSETQ come from the germline V gene. The CDR3 contains 14 residues.

Sequencing input: memory CD4+ T cells sorted from blood. Subset here: CD45RA-negative fraction. This receptor was taken from a man between 18 and 29 years old in good health. The genes are TRBV5-1 and TRBJ2-5; D unclear. The CDR3 DNA reads as TGCGCCAGCAGCAGTGTACTCGCAGTGGAGACCCAGTACTTC. It codes for CASSSVLAVETQYF.